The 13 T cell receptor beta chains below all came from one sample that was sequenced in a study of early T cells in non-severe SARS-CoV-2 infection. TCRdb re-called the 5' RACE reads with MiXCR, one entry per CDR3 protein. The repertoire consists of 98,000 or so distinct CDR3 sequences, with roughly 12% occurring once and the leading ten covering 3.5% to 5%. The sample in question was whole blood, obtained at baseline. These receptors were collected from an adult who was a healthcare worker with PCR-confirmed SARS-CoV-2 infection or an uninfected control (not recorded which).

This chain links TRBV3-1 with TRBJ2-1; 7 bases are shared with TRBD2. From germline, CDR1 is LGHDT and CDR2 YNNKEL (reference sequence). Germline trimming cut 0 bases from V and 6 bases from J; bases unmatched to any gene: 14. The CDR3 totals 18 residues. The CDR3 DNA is TGTGCCAGCAGCCAAGATCTAAACAGAGGGAGGGCCCTCAATGAGCAGTTCTTC. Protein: CASSQDLNRGRALNEQFF.

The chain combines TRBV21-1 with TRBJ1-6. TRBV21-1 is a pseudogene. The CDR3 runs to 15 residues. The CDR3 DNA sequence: TGTGCCAGCAGCAAAGCTGCAGGAACGGATTCACCCCTCCACTTT. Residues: CASSKAAGTDSPLHF.

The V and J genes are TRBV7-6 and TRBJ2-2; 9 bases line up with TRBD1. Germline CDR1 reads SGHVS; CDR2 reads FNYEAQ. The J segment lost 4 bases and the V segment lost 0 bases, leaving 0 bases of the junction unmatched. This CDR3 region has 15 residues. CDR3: CASSLADRGTGELFF. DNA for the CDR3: TGTGCCAGCAGCTTAGCGGACAGGGGCACCGGGGAGCTGTTTTTT.

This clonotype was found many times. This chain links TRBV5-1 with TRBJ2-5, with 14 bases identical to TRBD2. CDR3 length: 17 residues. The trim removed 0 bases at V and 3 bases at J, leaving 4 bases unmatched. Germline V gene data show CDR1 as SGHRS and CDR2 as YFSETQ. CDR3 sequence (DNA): TGCGCCAGCAGCTTGGCCGGGACTAGCGGGAGTAAAGAGACCCAGTACTTC. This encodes CASSLAGTSGSKETQYF.

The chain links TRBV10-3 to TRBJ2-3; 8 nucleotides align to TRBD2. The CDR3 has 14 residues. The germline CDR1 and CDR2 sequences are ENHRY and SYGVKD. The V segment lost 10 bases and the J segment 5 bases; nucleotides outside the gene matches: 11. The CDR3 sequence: CATLTGGLGDTQYF. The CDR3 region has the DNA TGTGCCACCTTAACGGGGGGGCTAGGAGATACGCAGTATTTT.

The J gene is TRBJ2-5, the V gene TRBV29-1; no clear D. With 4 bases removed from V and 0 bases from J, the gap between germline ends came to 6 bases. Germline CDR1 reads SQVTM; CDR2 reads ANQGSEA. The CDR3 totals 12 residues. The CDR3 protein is CSVAGYQETQYF. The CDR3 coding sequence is TGCAGCGTTGCGGGTTACCAAGAGACCCAGTACTTC.

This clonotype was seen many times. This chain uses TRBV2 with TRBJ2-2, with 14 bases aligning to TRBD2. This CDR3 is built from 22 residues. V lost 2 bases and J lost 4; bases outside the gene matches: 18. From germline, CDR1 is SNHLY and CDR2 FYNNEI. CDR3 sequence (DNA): TGTGCCAGCAGTGAAAGGAGAACCCCGGGACTAGCGGGAGATTGGAGCACCGGGGAGCTGTTTTTT. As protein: CASSERRTPGLAGDWSTGELFF.

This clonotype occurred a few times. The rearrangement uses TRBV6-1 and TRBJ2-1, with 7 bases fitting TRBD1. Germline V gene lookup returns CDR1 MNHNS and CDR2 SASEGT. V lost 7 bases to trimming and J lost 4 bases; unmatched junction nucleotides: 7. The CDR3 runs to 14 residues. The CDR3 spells CASNRDRVYNEQFF. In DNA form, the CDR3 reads TGTGCCAGCAACCGGGACAGAGTTTACAATGAGCAGTTCTTC.

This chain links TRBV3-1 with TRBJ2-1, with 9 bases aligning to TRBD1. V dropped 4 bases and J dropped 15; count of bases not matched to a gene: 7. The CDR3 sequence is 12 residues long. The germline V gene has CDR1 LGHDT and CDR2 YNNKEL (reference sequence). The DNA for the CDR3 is TGTGCCAGCAGCCGGGACAGGGTATCCCTGTTCTTC. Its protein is CASSRDRVSLFF.

CDR3 sequence (DNA): TGTGCCAGCAGTTTTACTAGCGGGAGGAACGAGCAGTACTTC. Its translation is CASSFTSGRNEQYF. The chain carries TRBV27 and TRBJ2-7; 12 bases align to TRBD2. Trimming cost V 3 bases and J 5 bases; bases outside gene matches: 2. Germline lookup yields CDR1 MNHEY and CDR2 SMNVEV (reference sequence). The length of the CDR3 is 14 residues.

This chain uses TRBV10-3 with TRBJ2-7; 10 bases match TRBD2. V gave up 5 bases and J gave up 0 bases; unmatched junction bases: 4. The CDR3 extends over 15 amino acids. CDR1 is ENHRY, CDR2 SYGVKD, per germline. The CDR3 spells CAISYSGGNSYEQYF. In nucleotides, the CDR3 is TGTGCCATCAGTTATAGCGGGGGGAACTCCTACGAGCAGTACTTC.

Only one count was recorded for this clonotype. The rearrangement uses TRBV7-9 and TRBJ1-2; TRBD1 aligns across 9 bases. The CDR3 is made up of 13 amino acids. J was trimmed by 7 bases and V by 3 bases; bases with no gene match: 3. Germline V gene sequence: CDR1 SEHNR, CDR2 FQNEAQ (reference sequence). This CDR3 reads CASSFGQGSGYTF. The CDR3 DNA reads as TGTGCCAGCAGCTTCGGACAGGGGTCTGGCTACACCTTC.

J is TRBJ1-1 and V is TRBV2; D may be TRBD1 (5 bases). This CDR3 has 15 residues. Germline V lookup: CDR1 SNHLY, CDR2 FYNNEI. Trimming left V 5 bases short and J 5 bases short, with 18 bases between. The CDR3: CASSPPRGGGTEAFF. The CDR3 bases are TGTGCCAGCAGTCCTCCCCGGGGCGGTGGGACTGAAGCTTTCTTT. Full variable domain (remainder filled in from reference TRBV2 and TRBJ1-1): EPEVTQTPSHQVTQMGQEVILRCVPISNHLYFYWYRQILGQKVEFLVSFYNNEISEKSEIFDDQFSVERPDGSNFTLKIRSTKLEDSAMYFCASSPPRGGGTEAFFGQGTRLTVV.